This entry describes one T cell receptor beta chain. Its antigen is unidentified. This entry is derived from a study of cytomegalovirus exposure and HLA in healthy donors. General study results and limits: A few chains linked to CMV were shown in vitro to be specific for CMV antigens. First-cohort TCR clusters were later found to tend to co-occur in the 120 validation repertoires. Most observed TCR sequences were rare, whereas some public TCRs were detected in many donors.

TCRdb's copy holds only in-frame clones and misses some; the assay was immunoSEQ multiplex PCR. The table records 150,000 to 200,000 clones, 75% to 85% of them present only once. This CDR3 has 16 residues. V shed 1 base, J shed 5 bases, and the junction held 9 bases outside the gene matches. The germline V gene has CDR1 SGDLS and CDR2 YYNGEE. The donors were in the roughly 120-subject validation cohort; that cohort was separate from the roughly 620-subject first cohort. The sequence derives from a woman aged 30 to 39 in good health and CMV-seropositive. The gene calls are TRBV9 and TRBJ1-1; TRBD1 matches 9 bases. Sequenced sample: PBMCs. The CDR3 protein is CASSVPRTGVLTEAFF. CDR3 DNA: TGTGCCAGCAGCGTACCCCGGACAGGGGTTTTGACTGAAGCTTTCTTT.